This T cell receptor (beta chain) was captured in a study of identifying expanded T cells in peripheral blood. As regards this clone: Its antigen is as yet unknown.

Generated by immunoSEQ multiplex PCR, the TCRdb table keeps only in-frame clones and is missing some. This sample has 95,000 to 100,000 clones, with around 85% found just once. The CDR3 spans 13 residues. The J segment lost 8 bases and the V segment lost 7 bases, leaving 7 bases of the junction unmatched. Per germline, CDR1 MNHEY and CDR2 SMNVEV (reference sequence). Regarding the study as a whole: Variance in clone template counts between approximately two-week samples significantly increased with total template count across all healthy donors.

This chain uses TRBV27 with TRBJ1-4, with TRBD1 matching over 7 bases. The clonotype originates from a person between 18 and 75 years old in good health. Input material: blood. CDR3 amino acids: CASKTGFGEKLFF. CDR3 DNA sequence: TGTGCCAGCAAGACAGGGTTCGGGGAAAAACTGTTTTTT.